This is a list of T cell receptor beta chains from one sample in a study of blood T cell repertoires in COVID-19. TCRdb keeps only in-frame clones here, not all; method: immunoSEQ multiplex PCR. The sample gives approximately 340,000 clones, over 70% of which show up once; under 3% is in the top ten. Material for sequencing was peripheral blood. Every receptor here comes from a man aged 25-45 years with active or convalescent COVID-19. The CDR3 runs from the conserved cysteine through the conserved F or W.

>TRBV7-8|TRBJ1-4
CASSLAAPYRGRREKLFF
>TRBV10-3|TRBJ1-1
CAYRTLTDTEAFF
>TRBV18|TRBJ2-4
CASSPSNSAKNIQYF
>TRBV25-1|TRBJ2-2
CASSGRQAYLTGELFF
>TRBV15|TRBJ1-4
CATSRDSLLSRDDEKLFF
>TRBV3-1/TRBV3-2|TRBJ2-5
CASSPSGGETQYF
>TRBV24-1|TRBJ2-3
CATSEPDRGGTDTQYF
>TRBV28|TRBJ2-3
CASRGGTVTDTQYF
>TRBV7-2|TRBJ1-1
CASSPDGGKVAFF
>TRBV18|TRBJ2-1
CASSPGVGLAGDEQFF
>TRBV6-6|TRBJ1-5
CASSRPSNQPQHF
>TRBV7-2|TRBJ1-1
CASSLVERNTEAFF
>TRBV6-5|TRBJ1-2
CASSYDSNYGYTF
>TRBV18|TRBJ1-1
CASSPSLGTGSVMNTEAFF
>TRBV7-2|TRBJ2-7
CASSLEIPSGEQYF
>TRBV18|TRBJ2-2
CASRHFVNANTGELFF
>TRBV30|TRBJ1-2
CAWSRWGDYGYTF
>TRBV6-6|TRBJ1-1
CASRHGQENTEAFF
>TRBV28|TRBJ1-1
CASSLVSNTEAFF
>TRBV6-5|TRBJ2-2
CASSQYRVNTGELFF
>TRBV10-3|TRBJ1-5
CARMRDRGFSANQPQHF
>TRBV4-2|TRBJ1-2
CASSQVAGGSYGYTF